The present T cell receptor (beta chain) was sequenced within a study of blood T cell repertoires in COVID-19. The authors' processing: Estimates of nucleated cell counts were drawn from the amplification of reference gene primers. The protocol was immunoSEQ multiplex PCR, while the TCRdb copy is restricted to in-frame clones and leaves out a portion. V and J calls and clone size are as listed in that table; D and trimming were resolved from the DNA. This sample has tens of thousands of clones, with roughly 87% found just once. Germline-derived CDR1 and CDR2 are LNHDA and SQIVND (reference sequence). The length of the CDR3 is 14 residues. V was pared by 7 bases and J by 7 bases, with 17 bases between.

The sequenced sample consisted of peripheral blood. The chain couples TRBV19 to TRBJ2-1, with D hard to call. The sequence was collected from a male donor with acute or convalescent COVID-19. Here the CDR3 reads CASKAGPPRNEQFF. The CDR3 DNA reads TGTGCCAGTAAGGCAGGCCCTCCCAGGAATGAGCAGTTCTTC. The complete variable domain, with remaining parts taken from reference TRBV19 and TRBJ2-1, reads DGGITQSPKYLFRKEGQNVTLSCEQNLNHDAMYWYRQDPGQGLRLIYYSQIVNDFQKGDIAEGYSVSREKKESFPLTVTSAQKNPTAFYLCASKAGPPRNEQFFGPGTRLTVL.